The present entry profiles one T cell receptor beta chain with its context. No antigen is known for it. CDR1 and CDR2 from the germline V gene are SNHLY and FYNNEI. V was pared by 4 bases and J by 8 bases, with 6 bases between. This CDR3 is 11 amino acids long. Produced via immunoSEQ multiplex PCR; TCRdb's table is partial and in-frame only. The top ten hold around 0.14% of the sample, which has more than 2,000,000 clones, over 85% seen once. The source of the sample is a study of shared clonotypes between healthy human individuals. For the study at large: Contributing individuals were two females and a few males aged 18 to 49. Findings of the study overall: Depth of sequencing was expected to influence donor clonotype sharing. Genetic and exposure-history diversity was limited by the small donor number.

The genes are TRBV2 and TRBJ2-1, with D uncertain. The origin of this receptor is a man younger than 35 in good health. The sample was naive CD4+ T cells sorted from blood. Subset defined: CD45RA+ positively selected. CDR3 sequence: CASSVGDEQFF. The CDR3 bases are TGTGCCAGCAGTGTAGGTGATGAGCAGTTCTTC. Supplemented by reference TRBV2 and TRBJ2-1, the full variable domain reads EPEVTQTPSHQVTQMGQEVILRCVPISNHLYFYWYRQILGQKVEFLVSFYNNEISEKSEIFDDQFSVERPDGSNFTLKIRSTKLEDSAMYFCASSVGDEQFFGPGTRLTVL.